This T cell receptor (beta chain) was captured in a study of OX40 agonist ivuxolimab in advanced cancers. Across the whole study: Dose-escalation patients were diagnosed with hepatocellular carcinoma, melanoma, renal cell cancer or head and neck cancer.

Libraries were prepared by immunoSEQ multiplex PCR; TCRdb keeps only in-frame clonotypes and omits some of them. The sample holds some 74,000 clones, 82% seen once. The CDR3 has 18 amino acids. Losses at the gene ends were 0 bases for V and 0 bases for J; bases not matched to a gene: 7. Looked up from germline, CDR1 is SGDLS and CDR2 is YYNGEE. Remarks on this clone: Its antigen is currently unknown.

The study's findings and limits: At doses 0.1 to 3.0 mg/kg, CD4+ and CD8+ clones expanded. Antigens targeted by the expanded peripheral T cells were not determined.

This receptor was obtained from an adult with an advanced solid tumor such as melanoma, head and neck, liver or kidney cancer. The V and J genes are TRBV9 and TRBJ2-7; 12 bases match TRBD2. The sequenced sample was CD4+ or CD8+ T cells sorted from blood, obtained in a trial of the OX40 agonist ivuxolimab. The CDR3 DNA reads as TGTGCCAGCAGCGTAGGGCTAGCGGGAGGGCCCTCCTCCTACGAGCAGTACTTC. It specifies CASSVGLAGGPSSYEQYF. The entire variable domain, with the rest obtained from reference TRBV9 and TRBJ2-7, is as follows: DSGVTQTPKHLITATGQRVTLRCSPRSGDLSVYWYQQSLDQGLQFLIQYYNGEERAKGNILERFSAQQFPDLHSELNLSSLELGDSALYFCASSVGLAGGPSSYEQYFGPGTRLTVT.